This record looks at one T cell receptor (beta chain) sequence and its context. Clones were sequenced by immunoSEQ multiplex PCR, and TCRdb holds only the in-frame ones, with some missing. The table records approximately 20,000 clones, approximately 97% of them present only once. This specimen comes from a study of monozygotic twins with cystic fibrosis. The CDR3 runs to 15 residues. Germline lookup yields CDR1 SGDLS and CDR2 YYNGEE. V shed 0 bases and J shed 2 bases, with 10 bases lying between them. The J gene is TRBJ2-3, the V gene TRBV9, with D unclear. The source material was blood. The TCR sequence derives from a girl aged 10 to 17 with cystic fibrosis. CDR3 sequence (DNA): TGTGCCAGCAGCGTAGGTACGGTCCACACAGATACGCAGTATTTT. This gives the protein CASSVGTVHTDTQYF. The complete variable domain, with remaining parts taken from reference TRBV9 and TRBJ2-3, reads DSGVTQTPKHLITATGQRVTLRCSPRSGDLSVYWYQQSLDQGLQFLIQYYNGEERAKGNILERFSAQQFPDLHSELNLSSLELGDSALYFCASSVGTVHTDTQYFGPGTRLTVL.